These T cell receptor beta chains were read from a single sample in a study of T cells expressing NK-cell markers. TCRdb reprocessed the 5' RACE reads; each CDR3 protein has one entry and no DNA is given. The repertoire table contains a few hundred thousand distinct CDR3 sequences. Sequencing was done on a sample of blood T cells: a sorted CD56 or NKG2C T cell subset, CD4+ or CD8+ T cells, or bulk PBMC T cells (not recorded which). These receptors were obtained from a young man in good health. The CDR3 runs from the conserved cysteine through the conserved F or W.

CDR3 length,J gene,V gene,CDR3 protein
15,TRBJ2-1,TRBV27,CASSFGGGRSNEQFF
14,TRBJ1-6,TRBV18,CASSVWDLNSPLHF
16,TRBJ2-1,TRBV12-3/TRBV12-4,CASSLFGTGGLAGQFF
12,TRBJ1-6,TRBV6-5,CASSYSEGSLHF
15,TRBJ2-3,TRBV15,CATSRDQVPAGVRYF
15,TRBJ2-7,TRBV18,CASAGGQGLPYEQYF
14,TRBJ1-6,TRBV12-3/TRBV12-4,CAVNSGVGISPLHF
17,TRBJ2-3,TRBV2,CASSEAKLAGGLDTQYF
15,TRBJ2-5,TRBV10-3,CAISHPGLKRETQYF
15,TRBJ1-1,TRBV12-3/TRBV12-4,CASSFMGGGGTEAFF
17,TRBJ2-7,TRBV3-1,CASSLRLAGGPRDEQYF
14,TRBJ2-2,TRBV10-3,CAVFGVEATGELFF
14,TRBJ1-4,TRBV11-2,CASSLEGAIEKLFF
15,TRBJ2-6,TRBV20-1,CSARGGQSGANVLTF
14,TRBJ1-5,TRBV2,CASSFGGQNQPQHF
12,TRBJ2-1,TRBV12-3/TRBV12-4,CASSPTGYEQFF
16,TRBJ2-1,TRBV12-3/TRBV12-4,CASSFQGGEYYNEQFF
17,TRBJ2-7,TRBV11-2,CASSLEAFRMEAHEQYF
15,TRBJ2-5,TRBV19,CASSTRDRARETQYF
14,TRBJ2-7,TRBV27,CASRPAGRSYEQYF
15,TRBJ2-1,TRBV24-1,CATSVGKSFYNEQFF
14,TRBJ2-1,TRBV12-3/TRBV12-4,CASSAGATYNEQFF